The 8 T cell receptor beta chains listed next were all sequenced from one sample in a study of CD8+CD57+ T cells in acquired aplastic anemia. The sequenced patients had an expansion of CD8+CD57+ cells seen by flow cytometry. Genomic DNA provided the template from which TCR beta VDJ and CDR3 profiles were obtained. TCRdb independently ran MiXCR on the reads; one entry per CDR3 protein. In the table there are roughly 250,000 distinct CDR3 sequences, approximately 82% of which are singletons. Source material: sorted CD4+, CD8+, or CD8+CD57+ T cells (not recorded which) from PBMCs. Every receptor here comes from a human donor with aplastic anemia.

In its sample, this clonotype was seen many times. This chain joins TRBV7-2 and TRBJ1-2, with 10 nucleotides matching TRBD1. CDR3 length: 16 amino acids. The V gene's germline CDR1 is SGHTA and CDR2 FQGNSA. Germline trimming cut 3 bases from V and 10 bases from J; bases unmatched to any gene: 14. The CDR3 reads CASSLTGGADYGYYTF. CDR3 DNA sequence: TGTGCCAGCAGCTTGACAGGGGGCGCCGACTATGGCTACTACACCTTC.

The chain recombines TRBV2 with TRBJ2-7; D is undetermined. Deletions cut 1 base from V and 2 bases from J, with 12 bases between. This CDR3 has 15 amino acids. Looked up from germline, CDR1 is SNHLY and CDR2 is FYNNEI. This CDR3 reads CASSEEVASAYEQYF. DNA for the CDR3: TGTGCCAGCAGTGAAGAGGTCGCGAGCGCCTACGAGCAGTACTTC.

Details on this clonotype: The junction shows a germline mismatch at one end, possibly a read error. The chain has TRBV11-3 and TRBJ1-2, with D uncertain. The CDR3 length is 15 residues. CDR1 is SGHNT, CDR2 YENEEA, per germline. This CDR3 is CASSLDLAEHYGYTF. CDR3 coding DNA: TGCGCCAGCAGCTTAGATCTAGCAGAGCACTATGGCTACACCTTC.

This chain joins TRBV9 and TRBJ1-1, with D hard to call. The ends were cut back, 1 base at V and 11 bases at J, with 21 bases in the middle. The germline CDR1 and CDR2 sequences are SGDLS and YYNGEE. The CDR3 is 15 residues long. The CDR3 sequence: CASSVPLAGNTNAFF. The CDR3 DNA sequence: TGTGCCAGCAGCGTACCACTAGCGGGGAACACCAATGCTTTCTTT.

This chain links TRBV5-4 with TRBJ1-5; 12 bases are a match to TRBD1. This CDR3 spans 14 amino acids. Germline V CDR1 and CDR2: SGHNT, YYREEE (reference sequence). With V trimmed by 5 bases and J by 3 bases, 0 bases remained unmatched. CDR3 nucleotide sequence: TGTGCCAGCAGGGGACAGGGGGCCAATCAGCCCCAGCATTTT. Its protein product is CASRGQGANQPQHF.

To note about this clonotype: Without the conserved terminal phenylalanine or tryptophan, this CDR3 likely stems from a read error. V and J are TRBV2 and TRBJ2-1; D not resolved. Germline CDR1 and CDR2: SNHLY and FYNNEI. The germline V and J ends were trimmed by 6 bases and 8 bases, with 17 bases remaining between them. The CDR3 loop spans 14 amino acids. CDR3 loop: CASRVGLLGDEQFC. Written as DNA, the CDR3 is TGTGCCAGCAGGGTAGGCCTCCTAGGAGATGAGCAGTTCTGC.

About this clonotype: A read error may account for a junction end that differs from germline. The V gene is TRBV7-8, the J gene TRBJ2-1; possible D gene TRBD2, 6 bases. The CDR3 extends over 13 amino acids. CDR1 and CDR2 (germline): SGHVS, FQNEAQ. CDR3 DNA sequence: TGTGCCAGCAGCGTTGGGGGGAGTCATGAGACGCTGTTC. Translating it yields CASSVGGSHETLF.

In regard to this clonotype: The conserved phenylalanine or tryptophan normally closing the CDR3 is absent here, so this likely arose from a read error. The DNA is left out, because the CDR3 cannot be placed on it with certainty; the CDR3 is given as TCRdb lists it. The J gene is TRBJ2-1, the V gene TRBV19; the table calls TRBD2, which could not be checked here. The germline V gene has CDR1 LNHDA and CDR2 SQIVND (reference sequence). Termini included, the CDR3 measures 16 amino acids. Here the CDR3 reads CASSMDREGRQPQHFG.